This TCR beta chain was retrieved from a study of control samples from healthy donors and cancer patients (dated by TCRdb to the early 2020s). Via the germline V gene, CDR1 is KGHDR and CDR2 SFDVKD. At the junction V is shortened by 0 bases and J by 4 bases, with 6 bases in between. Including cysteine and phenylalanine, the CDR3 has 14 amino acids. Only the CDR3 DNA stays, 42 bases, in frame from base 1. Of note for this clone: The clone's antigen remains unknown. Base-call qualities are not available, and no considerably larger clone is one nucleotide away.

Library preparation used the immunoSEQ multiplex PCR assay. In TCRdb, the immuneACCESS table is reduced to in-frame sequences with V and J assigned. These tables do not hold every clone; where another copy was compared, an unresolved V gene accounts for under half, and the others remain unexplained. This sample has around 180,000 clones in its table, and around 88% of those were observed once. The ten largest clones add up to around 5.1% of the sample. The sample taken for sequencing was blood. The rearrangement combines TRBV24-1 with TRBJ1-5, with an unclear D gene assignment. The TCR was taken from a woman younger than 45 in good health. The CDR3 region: CATSDLGENQPQHF. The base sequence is TGTGCCACCAGTGATTTGGGGGAGAATCAGCCCCAGCATTTT.